One and the same sample provided the 28 T cell receptor beta chains below, sequenced in a study of T cell responses to AZD1222 COVID-19 vaccine. The table came from immunoSEQ multiplex PCR; TCRdb's copy has only in-frame clones and leaves some out. The sample contains around 85,000 clones, under 90% of which appear only once. The material was peripheral blood, obtained 28 days after the second AZD1222 dose. The source is an adult who received the AZD1222 COVID-19 vaccine.

The rearrangement uses TRBV6-2 or TRBV6-3 and TRBJ2-3; no clear D gene. The CDR3 extends over 15 amino acids. Germline V gives CDR1 MNHEY, CDR2 SVGEGT. The ends were cut back, 6 bases at V and 3 bases at J, with 16 bases in the middle. The CDR3, as DNA: TGTGCCAGCAGCGCGGTTCGTTTTGGGACAGATACGCAGTATTTT. This encodes CASSAVRFGTDTQYF.

The J gene is TRBJ2-7, the V gene TRBV5-1, with 9 bases that match TRBD1. Per germline, CDR1 SGHRS and CDR2 YFSETQ. This CDR3 spans 15 amino acids. V shed 4 bases and J 3 bases; nucleotides not matched to a gene: 8. The CDR3 protein is CASSSGQGLIYEQYF. CDR3 DNA sequence: TGCGCCAGCAGCAGTGGACAGGGGTTAATCTACGAGCAGTACTTC.

The count of this clone is one. The chain recombines TRBV19 with TRBJ2-3; 13 bases are shared with TRBD2. The CDR3 is made up of 16 amino acids. V was clipped by 5 bases and J by 6 bases; unmatched bases: 8. The germline gives CDR1 LNHDA, CDR2 SQIVND (reference sequence). The CDR3: CASSPRLAGGMDTQYF. DNA of the CDR3: TGTGCCAGTAGTCCCCGACTAGCGGGGGGCATGGATACGCAGTATTTT.

V and J are TRBV5-4 and TRBJ2-7; D unresolved. CDR1 is SGHNT, CDR2 YYREEE, per germline (reference sequence). Trimming left V 3 bases short and J 1 base short, with 14 bases between. This CDR3 spans 15 amino acids. The chain's CDR3 is CASSSVTQLSYEQYF. The CDR3 nucleotides are TGTGCCAGCAGCTCGGTGACACAGTTATCCTACGAGCAGTACTTC.

As for this clone: Other DNA sequences in the same sample also yield this CDR3. The rearrangement links TRBV2 to TRBJ1-5, with 9 bases matching TRBD1. The trim removed 4 bases at V and 2 bases at J, leaving 0 bases unmatched. Germline V lookup: CDR1 SNHLY, CDR2 FYNNEI. This CDR3 has 14 residues. In DNA form, the CDR3 reads TGTGCCAGCAGTGGGACAGGGGGCAATCAGCCCCAGCATTTT. Its translation: CASSGTGGNQPQHF.

The rearrangement links TRBV7-2 to TRBJ1-1; the D gene is possibly TRBD1 (6 bases). This CDR3 spans 15 amino acids. The ends were cut back, 5 bases at V and 10 bases at J, with 23 bases in the middle. Germline V lookup: CDR1 SGHTA, CDR2 FQGNSA. CDR3: CASSPLGDYRDAAFF. The CDR3 DNA sequence: TGTGCCAGCAGCCCTTTAGGGGATTACAGGGATGCAGCTTTCTTT.

This clone appeared once. This chain joins TRBV12-3 or TRBV12-4 and TRBJ2-5; D unclear. The ends were cut back, 1 base at V and 5 bases at J, with 8 bases in the middle. This CDR3 has 13 residues. CDR3 sequence: CASSLGLGETQYF. In nucleotides, the CDR3 is TGTGCCAGCAGTTTAGGTTTGGGGGAGACCCAGTACTTC.

The chain carries TRBV29-1 and TRBJ2-5; 7 nucleotides align to TRBD2. The CDR3 length is 13 residues. CDR1 and CDR2 from the germline V gene are SQVTM and ANQGSEA. V trimming: 4 bases; J trimming: 5 bases; junction bases outside the gene matches: 7. The CDR3 region is CSVVGLGGETQYF. For the CDR3, the DNA is TGCAGCGTTGTGGGCCTGGGAGGGGAGACCCAGTACTTC.

The rearrangement joins TRBV11-2 to TRBJ1-4; no definite D call. The CDR3 consists of 15 residues. V lost 5 bases and J 2 bases, leaving 12 bases between the germline ends. In germline, CDR1 is SGHAT, CDR2 FQNNGV. CDR3 sequence: CASSANSGTNEKLFF. The CDR3 DNA is TGTGCCAGCAGCGCTAACTCGGGGACTAATGAAAAACTGTTTTTT.

The chain couples TRBV2 to TRBJ2-5; possible D gene TRBD1, 5 bases. Germline CDR1 reads SNHLY; CDR2 reads FYNNEI. The germline V and J ends were trimmed by 6 bases and 4 bases, with 15 bases remaining between them. CDR3 length: 14 amino acids. Written as DNA, the CDR3 is TGTGCCAGCAGAGAACAGGATAAAGGAGAGACCCAGTACTTC. This sequence encodes CASREQDKGETQYF.

The V gene is TRBV5-6, the J gene TRBJ2-3; D is tentatively TRBD1 or TRBD2 (5 bases each). This CDR3 region has 17 residues. The V end was cut by 5 bases, the J end by 3 bases, with 22 bases between. Germline CDR1 and CDR2: SGHDT and YYEEEE. The DNA of the CDR3 is TGTGCCAGCAGTTATAGGTGGGGGACGTTCGGAACAGATACGCAGTATTTT. This sequence encodes CASSYRWGTFGTDTQYF.

The chain is built from TRBV28 and TRBJ2-5; 12 bases match TRBD2. The CDR3 has 16 amino acids. J was trimmed by 4 bases and V by 6 bases; bases with no gene match: 9. CDR1 and CDR2 (germline): MDHEN, SYDVKM. The CDR3 reads CASSFLAGGSRETQYF. The CDR3 DNA is TGTGCCAGCAGCTTTCTAGCGGGGGGGTCTCGAGAGACCCAGTACTTC.

The chain employs TRBV3-1 (or the pseudogene TRBV3-2) and TRBJ2-7; no clear D gene. V was cut by 4 bases and J by 6 bases, with 13 bases left in between. Germline-derived CDR1 and CDR2 are LGHDT and YNNKEL (reference sequence). The CDR3 is made up of 13 amino acids. As DNA, the CDR3 is TGTGCCAGCAGCCCTTTGTCGGGCTCCGAGCAGTACTTC. It encodes CASSPLSGSEQYF.

This clone was counted once. The V and J genes are TRBV7-2 and TRBJ1-1; the match to TRBD1 covers 7 bases. Germline V gives CDR1 SGHTA, CDR2 FQGNSA. The ends lost 0 bases at V and 1 base at J; junction bases unmatched: 2. This CDR3 is 15 amino acids long. CDR3 bases: TGTGCCAGCAGCTTAGCCTGGACAGGGAACACTGAAGCTTTCTTT. Translated, it gives CASSLAWTGNTEAFF.

V and J are TRBV19 and TRBJ1-5, with TRBD1 matching 11 bases. Germline loops: CDR1 LNHDA, CDR2 SQIVND (reference sequence). This CDR3 is 17 amino acids long. Trimming removed 5 bases from V and 3 bases from J; junction bases left unmatched: 9. CDR3 residues: CASSSSGQGGINQPQHF. The CDR3 DNA reads TGTGCCAGTAGTTCCTCGGGACAGGGGGGGATCAATCAGCCCCAGCATTTT.

The genes are TRBV27 and TRBJ2-3; no clear D gene. CDR3 size: 12 residues. CDR1 and CDR2 (germline): MNHEY, SMNVEV (reference sequence). Deletions cut 6 bases from V and 2 bases from J, with 6 bases between. The CDR3 DNA follows: TGTGCCAGCAGGGGAAACACAGATACGCAGTATTTT. Protein product: CASRGNTDTQYF.

V is TRBV18 and J is TRBJ2-3; D tentatively fits TRBD1 or TRBD2 (7 bases each). Germline V CDR1 and CDR2: KGHSH, LQKENI. The V gene lost 10 bases and the J gene lost 4 bases, with 21 bases spanning the gap. The CDR3 is made up of 15 amino acids. The CDR3 protein is CATKGQGGVPDTQYF. In DNA, the CDR3 is TGTGCCACCAAAGGCCAGGGGGGGGTTCCAGATACGCAGTATTTT.

The genes are TRBV12-3 or TRBV12-4 and TRBJ2-3; 7 nucleotides agree with TRBD1. CDR3 length: 13 amino acids. The ends lost 7 bases at V and 1 base at J; junction bases unmatched: 2. CDR3 bases: TGTGCCAGCAATCAGGGGGGCACAGATACGCAGTATTTT. Translating gives CASNQGGTDTQYF.

The V and J genes are TRBV5-1 and TRBJ1-1; 10 bases align to TRBD1. After removal of 4 bases from V and 4 bases from J, the junction contained 7 bases not matched to a gene. Germline V gene sequence: CDR1 SGHRS, CDR2 YFSETQ. The CDR3 consists of 15 residues. In DNA form, the CDR3 reads TGCGCCAGCAGCCCCCGGGGACAGGGGAGCACTGAAGCTTTCTTT. Translated, it gives CASSPRGQGSTEAFF.

The chain carries TRBV6-5 and TRBJ2-7; possibly TRBD1 for D (5 bases). CDR1 and CDR2 from the germline V gene are MNHEY and SVGAGI. This CDR3 is built from 13 residues. V lost 6 bases, J lost 7 bases, and 16 bases lay in between. CDR3 bases: TGTGCCAGCAGCTTGACAGTCCTCTGGGAGCAGTACTTC. Its translation is CASSLTVLWEQYF.

The chain employs TRBV28 and TRBJ1-2, with TRBD1 matching over 7 bases. The CDR3 runs 12 residues. Germline loops: CDR1 MDHEN, CDR2 SYDVKM. With V trimmed by 6 bases and J by 11 bases, 9 bases remained unmatched. The CDR3 is CASRQGGFPYTF. Here the CDR3 DNA reads TGTGCCAGCAGGCAAGGGGGCTTCCCGTACACCTTC.

This clone was found a few times. The J gene is TRBJ1-4, the V gene TRBV10-3; 8 positions match TRBD1. CDR1 and CDR2 from the germline V gene are ENHRY and SYGVKD. Losses at the gene ends were 6 bases for V and 7 bases for J; bases not matched to a gene: 4. The CDR3 is 13 amino acids. The CDR3: CAISPGGVEKLFF. The CDR3 coding sequence is TGTGCCATCAGCCCAGGGGGCGTTGAAAAACTGTTTTTT.

The rearrangement links TRBV14 to TRBJ2-1; 7 positions match TRBD1. CDR1 and CDR2 (germline): SGHDN, FVKESK. With V trimmed by 6 bases and J by 4 bases, 6 bases remained unmatched. The CDR3 sequence is 14 residues long. The CDR3: CASRAGTAYNEQFF. The CDR3 nucleotides read TGTGCCAGCAGAGCCGGGACAGCATACAATGAGCAGTTCTTC.

The chain links TRBV6-5 to TRBJ1-6, with D unresolved. CDR3 length: 14 amino acids. Trimming took off 8 bases at V and 0 bases at J, with 8 bases between the two ends. Germline lookup yields CDR1 MNHEY and CDR2 SVGAGI. The CDR3 DNA sequence: TGTGCCAGCCTCCGGGACTCCTATAATTCACCCCTCCACTTT. Translated: CASLRDSYNSPLHF.

J is TRBJ2-5 and V is TRBV5-1; D may be TRBD1 or TRBD2 (6 bases each). The germline gives CDR1 SGHRS, CDR2 YFSETQ. Trimming took off 2 bases at V and 4 bases at J, with 12 bases between the two ends. The CDR3 loop spans 14 amino acids. The CDR3 loop is CASSFDGGGETQYF. The CDR3 DNA sequence: TGCGCCAGCAGCTTCGATGGAGGGGGAGAGACCCAGTACTTC.

This rearrangement joins TRBV10-3 to TRBJ2-7; the match to TRBD1 covers 8 bases. Germline trimming cut 7 bases from V and 3 bases from J; bases unmatched to any gene: 5. Germline CDR1 and CDR2: ENHRY and SYGVKD. The CDR3 is 13 residues long. CDR3: CAIKGTGDYEQYF. For the CDR3, the DNA is TGTGCCATCAAGGGGACAGGAGACTACGAGCAGTACTTC.

The genes are TRBV5-4 and TRBJ1-6; 8 positions match TRBD1. Trimming cost V 1 base and J 16 bases; bases outside gene matches: 16. The CDR3 runs to 16 residues. Germline loops: CDR1 SGHNT, CDR2 YYREEE (reference sequence). CDR3 DNA: TGTGCCAGCAGCTTGATGGGGGGGACAGGCGGGCAGGGTCTCCACTTT. It specifies CASSLMGGTGGQGLHF. Full variable domain (missing parts from reference TRBV5-4 and TRBJ1-6): ETGVTQSPTHLIKTRGQQVTLRCSSQSGHNTVSWYQQALGQGPQFIFQYYREEENGRGNFPPRFSGLQFPNYSSELNVNALELDDSALYLCASSLMGGTGGQGLHFGNGTRLTVT.

The chain uses TRBV18 and TRBJ2-7; D is possibly TRBD2 (5 bases). CDR1 is KGHSH, CDR2 LQKENI, per germline. The CDR3 extends over 14 amino acids. V lost 3 bases and J 3 bases, leaving 12 bases between the germline ends. The CDR3 protein is CASSPDPGIYEQYF. As DNA, the CDR3 is TGTGCCAGCTCACCTGACCCGGGAATCTACGAGCAGTACTTC.